This TCR beta chain comes out of a study of T cells in Graves' hyperthyroidism and ophthalmopathy. The CDR3 totals 14 residues. Per the germline V gene, CDR1 is MNHEY and CDR2 is SVGEGT. The germline V and J ends were trimmed by 7 bases and 7 bases, with 19 bases remaining between them. Notes on the study in general: In simple terms, a model built on 13 V-J features told ophthalmopathy apart from stable hyperthyroidism. In blood, most of the thyroid clonotypes expanded above 0.001 were also present.

What was amplified from RNA transcripts were TCR beta CDR3 regions. Carried out on the TCR CDR3, a first-round RT-PCR used the HTBI primer set. TCRdb analysed the multiplex PCR reads with MiXCR anew, one entry per CDR3 protein. This sample carries fewer than 750,000 distinct CDR3 sequences, about 15% of them seen once, and the ten largest clones take approximately 13%. Ten or more counts support this clonotype. Its antigen is unidentified. The genes are TRBV6-2 or TRBV6-3 and TRBJ1-1; D may be TRBD1 (6 bases). The receptor comes from a woman in her forties or fifties with Graves' ophthalmopathy. The sequencing input was blood. The CDR3 DNA is TGTGCCAGCACCGCACGCACAGGGATTAGTGAAGCTTTCTTT. Amino acid sequence: CASTARTGISEAFF.